This is a list of T cell receptor beta chains from one sample in a study of T cells in tuberculosis. Clones were read by immunoSEQ multiplex PCR, and TCRdb kept only the in-frame ones, dropping some. Seen here are about 24,000 clones, 95% observed once, and the top ten hold about 8.5%. The sequenced sample was PBMCs. The receptors were gathered from a donor aged 10 to 29 with latent tuberculosis or without tuberculosis infection. Each CDR3 is given with its conserved first and last residue. D genes are given only for firm matches. A row's size may be missing; if present it is once, few, many or a size class.

TRBV5-1	NA	NA	TRBJ2-5	TGCGCCAGCAGCTGGTCGACAGGCTCAGAGACCCAGTACTTC	CASSWSTGSETQYF
TRBV27	NA	NA	TRBJ1-1	TGTGCCAGCAGTCCCGACAGCCACACTGAAGCTTTCTTT	CASSPDSHTEAFF
TRBV18	NA	NA	TRBJ1-3	TGTGCCAGCTCAGCTTCTACAGGAGAGCGCCGGACCATATATTTT	CASSASTGERRTIYF
TRBV13	NA	NA	TRBJ2-3	TGTGCCAGCAGCTTAGGGGCGACAGAGCAGTATTTT	CASSLGATEQYF
TRBV11-3	NA	NA	TRBJ2-1	TGTGCCAGCAGTAGTAGCTCCTACAATGAGCAGTTCTTC	CASSSSSYNEQFF
TRBV6-6	NA	NA	TRBJ1-2	TGTGCCAGCAGTTGGCGCGGTACTGTTAACTATGGCTACACCTTC	CASSWRGTVNYGYTF
TRBV7-3	NA	NA	TRBJ2-5	TGTGCCAGCAGCTTAACTTTCGGTCCCCAAGAGACCCAGTACTTC	CASSLTFGPQETQYF
TRBV30	NA	NA	TRBJ1-1	TGTGCCTGGATTGAGAGGAACACTGAAGCTTTCTTT	CAWIERNTEAFF
TRBV7-2	NA	TRBD1	TRBJ1-4	TGTGCCAGCAACGGACGGGACAGCAAGAAACTGTTTTTT	CASNGRDSKKLFF
TRBV5-1	NA	TRBD1	TRBJ2-7	TGCGCCAGCAGCACGCTGGGACAGGGGGCATACGAGCAGTACTTC	CASSTLGQGAYEQYF
TRBV5-1	NA	NA	TRBJ1-2	TGCGCCAGCAGCTCGATCGGGACCATGGAGGGCGGCTACACCTTC	CASSSIGTMEGGYTF
TRBV7-6	NA	TRBD1	TRBJ1-4	TGTGCCAGCAGCTTAGGGACAGGGACGAATGAAAAACTGTTTTTT	CASSLGTGTNEKLFF
TRBV30	NA	NA	TRBJ1-2	TGTGCCTGGAGTTCCATGGGGCCCCCTAACTATGGCTACACCTTC	CAWSSMGPPNYGYTF
TRBV30	NA	TRBD1	TRBJ2-3	TGTGCCTGGGGAACTGGGACAGGGGGCGCAGATACGCAGTATTTT	CAWGTGTGGADTQYF
TRBV7-2	NA	TRBD1	TRBJ1-1	TGTGCCAGCAGCTCTTACAGGGGGGGTATGAACACTGAAGCTTTCTTT	CASSSYRGGMNTEAFF
TRBV6-5	NA	NA	TRBJ2-7	TGTGCCAGCAGTTTGCCAGGGCAATACGGGCAGTACTTC	CASSLPGQYGQYF
TRBV30	NA	NA	TRBJ1-1	TGTGCCTGGAGTCTCGGACAGTTGAACACTGAAGCTTTCTTT	CAWSLGQLNTEAFF
TRBV7-3	NA	NA	TRBJ1-2	TGTGCCAGCAGCTTCGACAGCTATGGCTACACCTTC	CASSFDSYGYTF
TRBV11-2	NA	TRBD1	TRBJ1-1	TGTGCCAGCAGCTTAACGACAGGGGAAGCTTTCTTT	CASSLTTGEAFF
TRBV6-6	NA	TRBD2	TRBJ2-5	TGTGCCAGCAGTCGAACTAGCGGGGGGGGAGAGACCCAGTACTTC	CASSRTSGGGETQYF
TRBV6-4	NA	TRBD1	TRBJ1-5	TGTGCCAGCAGCGAGGGACAGGGACACCAGCCCCAGCATTTT	CASSEGQGHQPQHF
TRBV19	NA	TRBD1	TRBJ2-4	TGTGCCAGTAGTACCGGGACAGGGGGCGAAAACATTCAGTACTTC	CASSTGTGGENIQYF
TRBV7-9	once	TRBD1	TRBJ1-5	TGTGCCAGCAGCTCGACAGGGAATGGCAATCAGCCCCAGCATTTT	CASSSTGNGNQPQHF
TRBV28	NA	TRBD2	TRBJ2-3	TGTGCCAGTCATACTAGCGGGGGCAGCACAGATACGCAGTATTTT	CASHTSGGSTDTQYF
TRBV6-1	NA	NA	TRBJ1-1	TGTGCCAGCGGGGAAACAGGGTCTTCAATTCCTTTCTTT	CASGETGSSIPFF
TRBV5-1	NA	NA	TRBJ2-7	TGCGCCAGCAGTTTACAGGAGTCCTACGAGCAGTACTTC	CASSLQESYEQYF
TRBV10-2	once	TRBD2	TRBJ2-5	TGCGCCAGCAGTGTCTCATGGGGGGGTTGGGAGACCCAGTACTTC	CASSVSWGGWETQYF
TRBV19	NA	NA	TRBJ1-2	TGTGCCAGTAGCAGGGAGGAACACTATGGCTACACCTTC	CASSREEHYGYTF
TRBV28	NA	TRBD1	TRBJ2-2	TGTGCCAGCAGCTGGACAGGGAGCGACACCGGGGAGCTGTTTTTT	CASSWTGSDTGELFF
TRBV4-1	NA	TRBD1	TRBJ1-1	TGCGCCAGCAGCCCCAAAGGGGGAGGACAGGGGTTCACTGAAGCTTTCTTT	CASSPKGGGQGFTEAFF
TRBV10-3	NA	NA	TRBJ2-7	TGTGCCATCAGTGACGGGGGGCGCATCCACGAGCAGTACTTC	CAISDGGRIHEQYF
TRBV10-1	NA	TRBD2	TRBJ2-1	TGCGCCAGCAGTGACCTGGGACTAGCGGACACCGATGAGCAGTTCTTC	CASSDLGLADTDEQFF
TRBV6-1	NA	TRBD2	TRBJ2-7	TGTGCCAGCGGACTAGCGGGGATCTACGAGCAGTACTTC	CASGLAGIYEQYF
TRBV4-2	NA	TRBD1	TRBJ1-2	TGTGCCAGCAGCCAAGTTCCAGGGGGAAACTATGGCTACACCTTC	CASSQVPGGNYGYTF
TRBV27	NA	TRBD2	TRBJ2-3	TGTGCCAGCAGGGGATGGAGGACTAGCCGGGCAGATACGCAGTATTTT	CASRGWRTSRADTQYF
TRBV2	NA	NA	TRBJ2-7	TGTGCCAGCAGTGGTATCTTTGCGGGAATCGCCTACGAGCAGTACTTC	CASSGIFAGIAYEQYF